Listed here are 31 T cell receptor beta chains from one sample, sequenced in a study of regulatory T cells in long-lasting Graves disease. In building TCR beta libraries, iRepertoire HTBI primers were used together with Arm-PCR of CDR3 regions. A single record per CDR3 protein comes from TCRdb applying MiXCR to the multiplex PCR reads. The sample yields hundreds of thousands of distinct CDR3 sequences, 12% seen once. Regarding time point: newly diagnosed GD, antithyroid drugs for less than 3 months. Extracted PBMC RNA gave rise to the TCR library. These same data were also listed under a study on T cells in Graves' hyperthyroidism and ophthalmopathy.

Sequencing used peripheral blood mononuclear cells (PBMCs), obtained at new diagnosis, from a patient treated with antithyroid drugs. These receptors all come from a woman in her twenties or thirties with Graves disease.

V gene TRBV2 combines with J gene TRBJ2-1, with D unclear. The CDR3 runs to 11 residues. Per germline, CDR1 SNHLY and CDR2 FYNNEI. Trimming took off 7 bases at V and 7 bases at J, with 8 bases between the two ends. The CDR3 bases are TGTGCCAGCACCAAGAGTAATGAGCAGTTCTTC. It is translated as CASTKSNEQFF.

This clonotype was found many times. This rearrangement joins TRBV29-1 to TRBJ2-2; tentatively, D is TRBD2 (5 bases). Germline V CDR1 and CDR2: SQVTM, ANQGSEA. This CDR3 has 12 amino acids. The V end was cut by 4 bases, the J end by 10 bases, with 13 bases between. Written as DNA, the CDR3 is TGCAGCGTTGGGACTTACGGTTCGGAGCTGTTTTTT. Protein sequence: CSVGTYGSELFF.

The chain links TRBV29-1 to TRBJ1-1; a possible D gene is TRBD1 (5 bases). The germline CDR1 and CDR2 sequences are SQVTM and ANQGSEA. CDR3 length: 16 residues. Trimming stripped 0 bases from V and 5 bases from J, with 19 bases between. CDR3 amino acids: CSVEEGVQGVPTEAFF. CDR3 nucleotides: TGCAGCGTTGAAGAAGGAGTCCAGGGTGTCCCAACTGAAGCTTTCTTT.

This clonotype was found many times. This chain links TRBV28 with TRBJ1-2, with D unresolved. CDR1 and CDR2 from the germline V gene are MDHEN and SYDVKM. V lost 5 bases, J lost 9 bases, and 16 bases lay in between. This CDR3 contains 13 residues. CDR3 region: CASSPLIQSRYTF. CDR3 nucleotide sequence: TGTGCCAGCAGTCCCCTCATCCAGTCGCGCTACACCTTC.

This clonotype was counted a few times. The J gene is TRBJ2-2, the V gene TRBV4-1, with 8 bases that match TRBD1. Germline CDR1 MGHRA, CDR2 YSYEKL. CDR3 length: 17 amino acids. With 1 base clipped from V and 2 bases from J, the junction kept 6 bases outside the gene matches. Here the CDR3 reads CASSQVAGGVNTGELFF. Here the CDR3 DNA reads TGCGCCAGCAGCCAAGTGGCAGGGGGCGTCAACACCGGGGAGCTGTTTTTT.

This clonotype was detected ten times or more. The chain has TRBV25-1 and TRBJ2-1, with D perhaps matching TRBD2 (6 bases). Deletions cut 0 bases from V and 6 bases from J, with 18 bases between. The CDR3 contains 17 residues. From germline, CDR1 is MGHDK and CDR2 SYGVNS. CDR3 region: CASSEYGLARGANEQFF. Written as DNA, the CDR3 is TGTGCCAGCAGTGAATATGGGCTAGCGCGAGGGGCCAATGAGCAGTTCTTC.

This clonotype was found a few times. The chain carries TRBV30 and TRBJ2-7; D unresolved. Germline assignment: CDR1 GTSNPN and CDR2 SVGIG (reference sequence). The CDR3 spans 16 residues. V was trimmed by 2 bases and J by 3 bases, leaving 20 bases between them. CDR3 coding DNA: TGTGCCTGGAGTCCCCGTTCGACACACACAGTCTACGAGCAGTACTTC. Amino acid sequence: CAWSPRSTHTVYEQYF.

At least ten counts were recorded for this clonotype. The CDR3 DNA follows: TGTGCCAGCAGCTTGCCTAGCGGGGGGGGCGAGCAGTACTTC. Translation: CASSLPSGGGEQYF. The chain combines TRBV11-3 with TRBJ2-7, with 12 bases lining up with TRBD2. Trimming at V came to 3 bases and at J to 6 bases, leaving 3 bases not matched to a gene. The CDR3 runs to 14 residues. Germline CDR1 SGHNT, CDR2 YENEEA.

This clonotype was found many times. This chain joins TRBV2 and TRBJ2-1, with D unresolved. The CDR3 consists of 15 residues. CDR1 SNHLY and CDR2 FYNNEI come from the germline V gene. Between the trimmed V and J ends, which lost 1 base and 1 base, there was a span of 8 bases. The CDR3 sequence is CASSEVVHSYNEQFF. CDR3 DNA sequence: TGTGCCAGCAGTGAAGTGGTACATTCCTACAATGAGCAGTTCTTC. Full variable domain (rest looked up from reference TRBV2 and TRBJ2-1): EPEVTQTPSHQVTQMGQEVILRCVPISNHLYFYWYRQILGQKVEFLVSFYNNEISEKSEIFDDQFSVERPDGSNFTLKIRSTKLEDSAMYFCASSEVVHSYNEQFFGPGTRLTVL.

This clonotype was counted ten times or more. This chain uses TRBV20-1 with TRBJ1-4; no clear D. The V gene's germline CDR1 is DFQATT and CDR2 SNEGSKA (reference sequence). Trimming pared 3 bases from V and 8 bases from J, leaving 4 bases between. The CDR3 is 10 residues long. CDR3 in amino acids: CSASPEKLFF. CDR3 in DNA: TGCAGTGCTAGTCCCGAAAAACTGTTTTTT.

Many counts were recorded for this clonotype. The chain is built from TRBV3-1 and TRBJ2-7; TRBD1 is a possible D gene (6 bases). CDR3 length equals 13 residues. Germline-derived CDR1 and CDR2 are LGHDT and YNNKEL (reference sequence). The ends were cut back, 4 bases at V and 4 bases at J, with 11 bases in the middle. The CDR3 region is CASSRKGQYEQYF. In DNA form, the CDR3 reads TGTGCCAGCAGCCGAAAAGGACAGTACGAGCAGTACTTC.

To note about this clonotype: This sequence may be a read error, since a much larger clone differs from it by one base. The chain joins TRBV4-3 to TRBJ2-7; the D gene is possibly TRBD1 (5 bases). The CDR3 runs 15 residues. Germline V gene sequence: CDR1 LGHNA, CDR2 YSLEER. V was cut by 1 base and J by 5 bases, with 15 bases left in between. The CDR3 loop reads CASSQVLGKGNEQYF. In DNA form, the CDR3 reads TGCGCCAGCAGCCAAGTCCTAGGCAAGGGGAACGAGCAGTACTTC.

This clonotype was recorded at least ten times. This sequence joins TRBV20-1 and TRBJ2-3; D gene ambiguous. The CDR3 runs 14 residues. Germline CDR1 and CDR2: DFQATT and SNEGSKA (reference sequence). Trimming removed 8 bases from V and 2 bases from J, with 17 bases in between. CDR3 protein: CSPLTTHFTDTQYF. The CDR3, as DNA: TGCAGTCCCCTGACAACTCACTTCACAGATACGCAGTATTTT.

V is TRBV7-9 and J is TRBJ2-1; 8 nucleotides line up with TRBD1. The CDR3 has 16 residues. Germline trimming cut 5 bases from V and 7 bases from J; bases unmatched to any gene: 13. Germline V lookup: CDR1 SEHNR, CDR2 FQNEAQ (reference sequence). This CDR3 reads CASSGAGTGFLNEQFF. As DNA, the CDR3 is TGTGCCAGCAGCGGAGCCGGGACAGGATTTTTGAATGAGCAGTTCTTC.

In this sample, this clonotype turned up many times. The chain combines TRBV28 with TRBJ1-1; D is perhaps TRBD1 (6 bases). The V end was cut by 6 bases, the J end by 4 bases, with 12 bases between. Germline lookup yields CDR1 MDHEN and CDR2 SYDVKM. This CDR3 region has 13 residues. This CDR3 reads CASSLGGLTEAFF. The CDR3 nucleotides are TGTGCCAGCAGCTTAGGGGGTCTCACTGAAGCTTTCTTT.

This clonotype occurred many times. The chain is built from TRBV7-2 and TRBJ2-1; 7 bases are a match to TRBD2. Germline V lookup: CDR1 SGHTA, CDR2 FQGNSA. CDR3 length: 16 amino acids. V shed 3 bases, J shed 0 bases, and the junction held 5 bases outside the gene matches. In nucleotides, the CDR3 is TGTGCCAGCAGCTTTTTCGGGAGGACCTCCTACAATGAGCAGTTCTTC. This translates into CASSFFGRTSYNEQFF.

The sample holds many counts of this clonotype. V and J are TRBV11-3 and TRBJ2-2; weak D call: TRBD2 (5 bases). The CDR3 runs to 13 residues. V was cut by 7 bases and J by 4 bases, with 10 bases left in between. Germline V gives CDR1 SGHNT, CDR2 YENEEA. The CDR3, as DNA: TGTGCCAGCACCCGACGGGGCACCGGGGAGCTGTTTTTT. It codes for CASTRRGTGELFF.

This clonotype was seen a handful of times. This chain connects TRBV19 to TRBJ2-7; 8 bases are a match to TRBD1. V was clipped by 4 bases and J by 3 bases; unmatched bases: 8. Germline V lookup: CDR1 LNHDA, CDR2 SQIVND (reference sequence). CDR3 length equals 15 residues. In DNA form, the CDR3 reads TGTGCCAGTAGTAGACAGGGGACGAACAGCTACGAGCAGTACTTC. This translates into CASSRQGTNSYEQYF. Full variable domain (outside the CDR3, taken from reference TRBV19 and TRBJ2-7): DGGITQSPKYLFRKEGQNVTLSCEQNLNHDAMYWYRQDPGQGLRLIYYSQIVNDFQKGDIAEGYSVSREKKESFPLTVTSAQKNPTAFYLCASSRQGTNSYEQYFGPGTRLTVT.

In its sample, this clonotype was seen many times. The chain uses TRBV20-1 and TRBJ2-1, with a tentative D call TRBD1 (6 bases). Germline V gene sequence: CDR1 DFQATT, CDR2 SNEGSKA (reference sequence). Deletions cut 3 bases from V and 6 bases from J, with 9 bases between. The CDR3 runs 12 residues. CDR3 bases: TGCAGTGCTAGGGGACACTCCAATGAGCAGTTCTTC. Protein sequence: CSARGHSNEQFF.

This clonotype showed up just a few times. The chain has TRBV12-3 or TRBV12-4 and TRBJ2-2; D is undetermined. This CDR3 is built from 14 residues. Trimming removed 2 bases from V and 4 bases from J, with 8 bases in between. The CDR3, as DNA: TGTGCCAGCAGTTTAAACTGGTCCACCGGGGAGCTGTTTTTT. It translates to CASSLNWSTGELFF.

In its sample, this clonotype was seen many times. The chain recombines TRBV5-8 with TRBJ2-7, with a possible D match to TRBD2 (7 bases). The CDR3 consists of 15 residues. From germline, CDR1 is SGHTS and CDR2 YDEGEE. The V end lost 4 bases, the J end lost 0 bases, and 14 bases lay between the germline ends. In DNA, the CDR3 is TGTGCCAGCAGCCACGGGGGGCTTAGCTCCTACGAGCAGTACTTC. It encodes CASSHGGLSSYEQYF.

The chain uses TRBV7-9 and TRBJ2-1, with D maybe TRBD2 (5 bases). V gave up 4 bases and J gave up 7 bases, with 17 bases separating them. Germline V gives CDR1 SEHNR, CDR2 FQNEAQ (reference sequence). This CDR3 is built from 15 residues. The CDR3 sequence is CASSSADWTGNEQFF. The CDR3 region has the DNA TGTGCCAGCAGCTCCGCGGACTGGACTGGGAATGAGCAGTTCTTC.

This chain uses TRBV6-5 with TRBJ2-3, with D possibly TRBD2 on 5 matching bases. V gave up 4 bases and J gave up 2 bases, with 22 bases separating them. The CDR3 covers 18 residues. From germline, CDR1 is MNHEY and CDR2 SVGAGI. CDR3 sequence: CASSSRTPGHGDTDTQYF. The CDR3 DNA reads TGTGCCAGCAGTTCACGGACTCCTGGGCACGGAGACACAGATACGCAGTATTTT.

Remarks on this clonotype: A much larger clone is a single base away; this may be a read error. The rearrangement links TRBV27 to TRBJ1-1, with 7 bases lining up with TRBD1. Looked up from germline, CDR1 is MNHEY and CDR2 is SMNVEV (reference sequence). J gave up 6 bases and V 5 bases, and 9 bases lay outside the gene matches. This CDR3 spans 14 amino acids. The CDR3 nucleotides read TGTGCCAGCAGTGACCCTCTGACAGGGTCTGAAGCTTTCTTT. It translates to CASSDPLTGSEAFF.

This clonotype was detected ten times or more. The rearrangement joins TRBV3-1 to TRBJ1-1; the D gene is possibly TRBD1 (6 bases). V lost 0 bases and J lost 11, with 16 bases in between. CDR1 is LGHDT and CDR2 is YNNKEL in the germline V gene (reference sequence). The CDR3 loop spans 14 amino acids. The CDR3 here is CASSQDGARGRAFF. CDR3 nucleotides: TGTGCCAGCAGCCAAGATGGGGCCAGGGGTCGTGCTTTCTTT.

The chain recombines TRBV4-1 with TRBJ2-7, with 10 bases aligning to TRBD1. Germline-derived CDR1 and CDR2 are MGHRA and YSYEKL. Trimming cost V 0 bases and J 6 bases; bases outside gene matches: 5. CDR3 size: 15 residues. CDR3 in amino acids: CASSQEADRGAEQYF. As DNA, the CDR3 is TGCGCCAGCAGCCAAGAGGCGGACAGGGGGGCCGAGCAGTACTTC.

A few counts support this clonotype. This may be a read error, as it is one base from a much larger clone. This chain joins TRBV2 and TRBJ2-7; 8 bases match TRBD1. CDR1 is SNHLY, CDR2 FYNNEI, per germline. Trimming at V came to 4 bases and at J to 5 bases, leaving 7 bases not matched to a gene. CDR3 length: 14 residues. CDR3 nucleotides: TGTGCCAGCAGTGTCCAGGACAGGGTCAACGAGCAGTACTTC. Translating gives CASSVQDRVNEQYF.

This chain joins TRBV29-1 and TRBJ2-5; TRBD1 matches 9 bases. Per germline, CDR1 SQVTM and CDR2 ANQGSEA. The length of the CDR3 is 12 residues. V gave up 6 bases and J gave up 4 bases; unmatched junction bases: 3. The chain's CDR3 is CSVRTGAETQYF. The CDR3 DNA sequence: TGCAGCGTCAGGACAGGGGCAGAGACCCAGTACTTC.

In its sample, this clonotype was seen many times. The genes are TRBV10-1 and TRBJ2-3; no clear D. Germline loops: CDR1 WNHNN, CDR2 SYGVQD (reference sequence). This CDR3 has 14 amino acids. V dropped 3 bases and J dropped 4 bases, with 11 bases sitting between them. The CDR3 here is CASSDLAFPDTQYF. CDR3 in DNA: TGCGCCAGCAGTGACCTTGCTTTCCCAGATACGCAGTATTTT.

This clonotype was counted between two and nine times. The chain is built from TRBV29-1 and TRBJ2-7; 9 bases fit TRBD2. J gave up 3 bases and V 7 bases, and 4 bases lay outside the gene matches. The germline V gene has CDR1 SQVTM and CDR2 ANQGSEA. The CDR3 spans 12 residues. The CDR3 coding sequence is TGCAGCGCCCAGACTAGCGGCTACGAGCAGTACTTC. Protein: CSAQTSGYEQYF.

The gene calls are TRBV6-1 and TRBJ2-5; a weak D match, TRBD2 (6 bases). Trimming removed 5 bases from V and 5 bases from J, with 18 bases in between. CDR3 size: 15 residues. Germline CDR1 and CDR2: MNHNS and SASEGT. CDR3 protein: CASSRLVGEGETQYF. Here the CDR3 DNA reads TGTGCCAGCAGTCGACTAGTGGGAGAGGGGGAGACCCAGTACTTC.